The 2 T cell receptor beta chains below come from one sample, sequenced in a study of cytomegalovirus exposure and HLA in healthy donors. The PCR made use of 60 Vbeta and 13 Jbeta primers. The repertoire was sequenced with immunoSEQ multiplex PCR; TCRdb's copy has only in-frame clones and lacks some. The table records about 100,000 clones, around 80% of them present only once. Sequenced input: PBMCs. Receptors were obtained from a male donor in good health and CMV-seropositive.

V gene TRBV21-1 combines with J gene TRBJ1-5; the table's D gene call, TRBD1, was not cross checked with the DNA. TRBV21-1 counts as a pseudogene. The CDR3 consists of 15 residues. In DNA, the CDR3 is TGTGCCAGCAGCAATGGGACAGAAGGCAATCAGCCCCAGCATTTT. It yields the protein CASSNGTEGNQPQHF.

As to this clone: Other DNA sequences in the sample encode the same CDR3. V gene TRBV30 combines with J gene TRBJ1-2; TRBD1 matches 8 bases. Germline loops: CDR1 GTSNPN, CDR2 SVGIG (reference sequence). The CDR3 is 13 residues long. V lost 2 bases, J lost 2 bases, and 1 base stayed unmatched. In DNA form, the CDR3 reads TGTGCCTGGAGTCGGGACAGGAACTATGGCTACACCTTC. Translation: CAWSRDRNYGYTF.